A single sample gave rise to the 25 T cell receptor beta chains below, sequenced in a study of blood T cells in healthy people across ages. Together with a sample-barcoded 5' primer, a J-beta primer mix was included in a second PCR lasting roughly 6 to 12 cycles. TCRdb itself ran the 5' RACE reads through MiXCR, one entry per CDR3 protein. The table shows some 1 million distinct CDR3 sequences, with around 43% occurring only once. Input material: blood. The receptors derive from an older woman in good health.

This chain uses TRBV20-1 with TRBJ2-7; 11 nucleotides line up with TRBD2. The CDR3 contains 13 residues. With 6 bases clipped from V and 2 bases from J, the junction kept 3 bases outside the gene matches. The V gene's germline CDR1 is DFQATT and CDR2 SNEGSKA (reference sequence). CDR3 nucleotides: TGCAGTGCCGAGACTAGCGGGACCTACGAGCAGTACTTC. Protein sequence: CSAETSGTYEQYF.

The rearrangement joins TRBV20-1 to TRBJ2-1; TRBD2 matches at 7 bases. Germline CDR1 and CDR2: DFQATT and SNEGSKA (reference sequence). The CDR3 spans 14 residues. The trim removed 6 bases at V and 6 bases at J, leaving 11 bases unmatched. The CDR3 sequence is CSAPLAPGGNEQFF. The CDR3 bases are TGCAGTGCCCCGCTCGCGCCGGGGGGCAATGAGCAGTTCTTC.

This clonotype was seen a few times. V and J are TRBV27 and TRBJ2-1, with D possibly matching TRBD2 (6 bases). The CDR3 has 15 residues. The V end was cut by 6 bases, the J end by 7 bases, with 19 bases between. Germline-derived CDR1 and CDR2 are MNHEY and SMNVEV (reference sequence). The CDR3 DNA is TGTGCCAGCAGCCTCCCCGGGACTGCTGGGAATGAGCAGTTCTTC. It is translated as CASSLPGTAGNEQFF.

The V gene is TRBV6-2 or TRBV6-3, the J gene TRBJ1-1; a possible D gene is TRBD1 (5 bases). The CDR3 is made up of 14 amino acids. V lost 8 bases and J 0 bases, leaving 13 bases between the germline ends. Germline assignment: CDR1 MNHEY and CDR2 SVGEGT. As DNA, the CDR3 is TGTGCCAGCGGGAGGGGAGGGGTGAACACTGAAGCTTTCTTT. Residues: CASGRGGVNTEAFF.

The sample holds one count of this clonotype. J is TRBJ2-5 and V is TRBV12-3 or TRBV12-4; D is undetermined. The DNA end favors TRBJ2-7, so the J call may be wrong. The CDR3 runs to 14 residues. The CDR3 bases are TGTGCCAGCAGTTTTGGATCGGAGACCTACGAGCAGTACTTC. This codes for CASSFGSETYEQYF.

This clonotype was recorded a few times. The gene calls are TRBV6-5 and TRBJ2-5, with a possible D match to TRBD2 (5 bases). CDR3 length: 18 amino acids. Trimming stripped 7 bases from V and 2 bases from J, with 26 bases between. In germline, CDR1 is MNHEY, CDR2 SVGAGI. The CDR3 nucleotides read TGTGCCAGCAATTCGGGGATCTGGGGAGCGTCGGATCAAGAGACCCAGTACTTC. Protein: CASNSGIWGASDQETQYF.

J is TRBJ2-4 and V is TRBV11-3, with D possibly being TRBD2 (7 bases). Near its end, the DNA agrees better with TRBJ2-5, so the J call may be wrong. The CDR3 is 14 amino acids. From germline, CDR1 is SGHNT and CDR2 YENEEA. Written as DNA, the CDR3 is TGTGCCAGCAGCCCAGACGGGGGGCTGGAGACCCAGTACTTC. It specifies CASSPDGGLETQYF.

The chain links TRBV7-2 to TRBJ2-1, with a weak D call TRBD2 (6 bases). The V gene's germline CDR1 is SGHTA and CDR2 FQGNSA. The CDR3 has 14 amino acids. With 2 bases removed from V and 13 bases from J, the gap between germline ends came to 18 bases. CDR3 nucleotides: TGTGCCAGCAGCTTACGGCGGGGCGGGGAGACCCAGTTCTTC. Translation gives CASSLRRGGETQFF. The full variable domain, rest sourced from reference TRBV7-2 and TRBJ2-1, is GAGVSQSPSNKVTEKGKDVELRCDPISGHTALYWYRQSLGQGLEFLIYFQGNSAPDKSGLPSDRFSAERTGGSVSTLTIQRTQQEDSAVYLCASSLRRGGETQFFGPGTRLTVL.

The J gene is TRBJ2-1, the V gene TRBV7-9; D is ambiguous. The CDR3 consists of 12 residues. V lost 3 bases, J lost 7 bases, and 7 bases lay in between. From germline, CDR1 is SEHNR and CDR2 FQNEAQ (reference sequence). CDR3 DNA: TGTGCCAGCAGCTTTAGAGCGAATGAGCAGTTCTTC. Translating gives CASSFRANEQFF.

This CDR3 reads CSASQGRADTQYF. The CDR3 DNA reads as TGCAGTGCGTCACAGGGGAGAGCAGATACGCAGTATTTT. The rearrangement uses TRBV29-1 and TRBJ2-3; 7 nucleotides agree with TRBD1. Germline V gene data show CDR1 as SQVTM and CDR2 as ANQGSEA. CDR3 length: 13 residues.

The CDR3 loop is CASSSLGGYDQPQHF. Here the CDR3 DNA reads TGTGCCAGCAGTTCCCTCGGCGGCTATGATCAGCCCCAGCATTTT. J is TRBJ1-5 and V is TRBV27; D uncertain. The germline CDR1 and CDR2 sequences are MNHEY and SMNVEV (reference sequence). V shed 4 bases and J shed 5 bases, with 15 bases lying between them. The CDR3 is 15 amino acids.

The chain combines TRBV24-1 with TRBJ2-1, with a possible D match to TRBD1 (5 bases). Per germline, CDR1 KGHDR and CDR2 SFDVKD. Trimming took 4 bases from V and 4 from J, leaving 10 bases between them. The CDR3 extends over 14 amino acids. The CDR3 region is CATSDPAGYNEQFF. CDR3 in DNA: TGTGCCACCAGTGACCCAGCAGGGTACAATGAGCAGTTCTTC.

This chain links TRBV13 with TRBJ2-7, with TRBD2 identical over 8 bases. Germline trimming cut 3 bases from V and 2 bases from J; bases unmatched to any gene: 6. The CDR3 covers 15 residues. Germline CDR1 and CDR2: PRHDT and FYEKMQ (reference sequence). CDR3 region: CASSFKRESPYEQYF. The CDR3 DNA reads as TGTGCCAGCAGCTTTAAGCGGGAGAGTCCCTACGAGCAGTACTTC.

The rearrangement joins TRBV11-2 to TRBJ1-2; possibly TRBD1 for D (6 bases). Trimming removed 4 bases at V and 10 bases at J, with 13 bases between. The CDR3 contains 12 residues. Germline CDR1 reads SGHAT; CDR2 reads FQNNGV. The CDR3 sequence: CASSSKQGDYTF. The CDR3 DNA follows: TGTGCCAGCAGCTCAAAACAGGGAGACTACACCTTC.

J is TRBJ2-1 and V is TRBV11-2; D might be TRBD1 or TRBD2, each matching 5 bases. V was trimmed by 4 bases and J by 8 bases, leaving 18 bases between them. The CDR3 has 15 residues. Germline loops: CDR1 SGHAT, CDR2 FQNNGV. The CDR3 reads CASSSTGTISDEQFF. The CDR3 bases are TGTGCCAGCAGCTCCACCGGGACCATCTCCGATGAGCAGTTCTTC. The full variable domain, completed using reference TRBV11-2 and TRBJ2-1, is EAGVAQSPRYKIIEKRQSVAFWCNPISGHATLYWYQQILGQGPKLLIQFQNNGVVDDSQLPKDRFSAERLKGVDSTLKIQPAKLEDSAVYLCASSSTGTISDEQFFGPGTRLTVL.

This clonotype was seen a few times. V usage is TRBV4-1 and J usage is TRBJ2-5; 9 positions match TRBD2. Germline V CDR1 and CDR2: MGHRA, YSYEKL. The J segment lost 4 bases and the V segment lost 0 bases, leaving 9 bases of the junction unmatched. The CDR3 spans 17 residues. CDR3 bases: TGCGCCAGCAGCCAAGAAGTCGGCGGGAGGGGGGGAGAGACCCAGTACTTC. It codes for CASSQEVGGRGGETQYF.

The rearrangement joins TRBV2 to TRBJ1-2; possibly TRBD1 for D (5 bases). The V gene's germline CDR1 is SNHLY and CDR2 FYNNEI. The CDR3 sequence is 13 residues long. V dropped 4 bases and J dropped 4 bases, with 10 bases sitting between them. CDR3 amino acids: CASSVGQGYGYTF. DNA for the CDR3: TGTGCCAGCAGTGTGGGGCAGGGCTATGGCTACACCTTC.

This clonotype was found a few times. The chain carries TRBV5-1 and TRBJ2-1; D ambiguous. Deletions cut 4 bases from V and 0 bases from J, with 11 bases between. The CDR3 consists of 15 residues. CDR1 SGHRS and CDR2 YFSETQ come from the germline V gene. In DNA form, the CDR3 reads TGCGCCAGCAGCGTCCACGTTAGCTCCTACAATGAGCAGTTCTTC. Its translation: CASSVHVSSYNEQFF.

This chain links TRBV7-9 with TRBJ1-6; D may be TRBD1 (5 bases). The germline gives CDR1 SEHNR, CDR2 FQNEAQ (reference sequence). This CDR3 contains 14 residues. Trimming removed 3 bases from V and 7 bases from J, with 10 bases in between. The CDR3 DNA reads TGTGCCAGCAGCTTCCGGGGGGAAAATTCACCCCTCCACTTT. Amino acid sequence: CASSFRGENSPLHF.

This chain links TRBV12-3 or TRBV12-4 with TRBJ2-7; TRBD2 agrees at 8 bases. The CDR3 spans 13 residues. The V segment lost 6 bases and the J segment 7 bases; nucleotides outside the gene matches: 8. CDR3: CASRPREAGEQYF. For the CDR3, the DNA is TGTGCCAGCAGGCCGCGGGAGGCCGGGGAGCAGTACTTC.

CDR3 in amino acids: CASSVRDRGTYNEQFF. CDR3 DNA: TGTGCCAGCAGTGTCCGGGACAGGGGTACCTACAATGAGCAGTTCTTC. The gene calls are TRBV25-1 and TRBJ2-1; TRBD1 agrees at 10 bases. The V and J ends lost 4 bases and 2 bases, in that order; junction bases with no gene match: 5. The length of the CDR3 is 16 residues. The germline V gene encodes CDR1 MGHDK and CDR2 SYGVNS. The full variable domain, completed using reference TRBV25-1 and TRBJ2-1, is EADIYQTPRYLVIGTGKKITLECSQTMGHDKMYWYQQDPGMELHLIHYSYGVNSTEKGDLSSESTVSRIRTEHFPLTLESARPSHTSQYLCASSVRDRGTYNEQFFGPGTRLTVL.

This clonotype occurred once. The CDR3 DNA reads as TGTGCCAGCACCAAGGGGGGACAGGGGGCTTTTGAGCAGTACTTC. Amino acid sequence: CASTKGGQGAFEQYF. J is TRBJ2-5 and V is TRBV6-5; 12 bases align to TRBD1. CDR3 length equals 15 residues. The germline CDR1 and CDR2 sequences are MNHEY and SVGAGI. The V segment lost 7 bases and the J segment 11 bases; nucleotides outside the gene matches: 14.

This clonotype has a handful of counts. CDR3 region: CASSPAGTSGRIPYNEQFF. CDR3 sequence (DNA): TGTGCCAGCAGCCCAGCGGGGACTAGCGGGAGGATTCCCTACAATGAGCAGTTCTTC. This chain joins TRBV7-9 and TRBJ2-1; 15 nucleotides match TRBD2. Germline V gene data show CDR1 as SEHNR and CDR2 as FQNEAQ (reference sequence). Unmatched junction bases numbered 10, after V lost 5 bases and J lost 2 bases. The CDR3 contains 19 residues.

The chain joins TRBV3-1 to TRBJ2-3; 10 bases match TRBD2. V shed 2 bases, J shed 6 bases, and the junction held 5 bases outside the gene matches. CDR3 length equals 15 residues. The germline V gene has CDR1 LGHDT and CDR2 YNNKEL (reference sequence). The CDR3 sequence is CASSQRLAGADTQYF. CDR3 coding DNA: TGTGCCAGCAGCCAACGCCTAGCGGGGGCGGATACGCAGTATTTT.

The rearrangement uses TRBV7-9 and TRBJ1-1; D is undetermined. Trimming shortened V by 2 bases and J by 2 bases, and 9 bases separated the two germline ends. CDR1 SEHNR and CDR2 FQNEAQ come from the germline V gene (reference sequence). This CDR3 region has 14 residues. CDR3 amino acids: CASSLRADNTEAFF. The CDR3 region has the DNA TGTGCCAGCAGCTTAAGGGCGGACAACACTGAAGCTTTCTTT. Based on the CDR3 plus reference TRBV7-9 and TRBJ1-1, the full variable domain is DTGVSQNPRHKITKRGQNVTFRCDPISEHNRLYWYRQTLGQGPEFLTYFQNEAQLEKSRLLSDRFSAERPKGSFSTLEIQRTEQGDSAMYLCASSLRADNTEAFFGQGTRLTVV.